The clone carrying this TCR beta chain came up a few times. This CDR3 contains 12 residues. Germline V gives CDR1 LGHNA, CDR2 YSLEER. Deletions cut 6 bases from V and 10 bases from J, with 12 bases between. TCRdb's copy holds only in-frame clones and misses some; the assay was immunoSEQ multiplex PCR. Counted here are about 2.4 million clones, around 94% occurring once; the ten biggest clones make up 0.11% to 0.15%. The data belong to a study of shared clonotypes between healthy human individuals. The TCR originated in a man younger than 35 in good health. The specimen sequenced was naive CD4+ T cells sorted from blood. Subset noted: CD45RA+ positively selected. This chain connects TRBV4-3 to TRBJ1-4; D gene uncertain. CDR3 sequence: CASSSGSGKLFF. In DNA form, the CDR3 reads TGCGCCAGCAGTTCGGGGTCGGGAAAACTGTTTTTT.